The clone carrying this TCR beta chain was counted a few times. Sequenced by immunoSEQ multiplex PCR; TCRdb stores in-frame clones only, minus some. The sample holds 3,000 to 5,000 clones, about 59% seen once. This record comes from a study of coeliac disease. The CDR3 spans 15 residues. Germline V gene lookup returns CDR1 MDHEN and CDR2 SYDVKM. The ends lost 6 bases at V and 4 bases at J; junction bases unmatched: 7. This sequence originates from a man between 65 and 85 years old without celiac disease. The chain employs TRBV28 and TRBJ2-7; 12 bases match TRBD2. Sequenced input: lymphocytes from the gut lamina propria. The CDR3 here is CASSQTSGGIYEQYF. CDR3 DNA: TGTGCCAGCAGCCAAACTAGCGGGGGGATATACGAGCAGTACTTC.